The rows below give T cell receptor beta chains drawn from one sample of a study of PD-1 blockade in classical Hodgkin lymphoma. This table comes from immunoSEQ multiplex PCR, and its TCRdb copy is limited to in-frame clones, with some not included. The data contain some 30,000 clones, roughly four fifths of them singletons. The sequences come from peripheral blood mononuclear cells (PBMCs), collected before the fourth cycle of nivolumab. Source of these receptors: a human donor with classical Hodgkin lymphoma. Each CDR3 is given with its conserved first and last residue. The order of the fields is CDR3 DNA, CDR3 protein, D gene, J gene, V gene, clone size. The D gene is left open where the match is weak. Clone size is given for some rows only: seen once, a few or many times, or a class if the clone is expanded.

CDR3nt: TGTGCCAGCAGTCCTCAAGGCAATGGCCGCTACGAGCAGTACTTC; CDR3aa: CASSPQGNGRYEQYF; d_gene: .; j_gene: TRBJ2-7; v_gene: TRBV27; abundance: .
CDR3nt: TGTGCCAGCAGGACGGGGGGGAGGTACGAGCAGTACTTC; CDR3aa: CASRTGGRYEQYF; d_gene: TRBD2; j_gene: TRBJ2-7; v_gene: TRBV28; abundance: .
CDR3nt: TGTGCCAGCACTGCAGGGTTTAGAGCTTTCTTT; CDR3aa: CASTAGFRAFF; d_gene: .; j_gene: TRBJ1-1; v_gene: TRBV6-5; abundance: .
CDR3nt: TGTGCCAGCAGCCGAGTGGGACAGGGGACCCGCCAAAACTATGGCTACACCTTC; CDR3aa: CASSRVGQGTRQNYGYTF; d_gene: TRBD1; j_gene: TRBJ1-2; v_gene: TRBV7-9; abundance: .
CDR3nt: TGTGCCAGCAGCTTTTCCCCTTACGGAAACACCATATATTTT; CDR3aa: CASSFSPYGNTIYF; d_gene: .; j_gene: TRBJ1-3; v_gene: TRBV7-2; abundance: .
CDR3nt: TGTGCCAGCAGGTCATCTCTAAATGGGGGCTACACCTTC; CDR3aa: CASRSSLNGGYTF; d_gene: .; j_gene: TRBJ1-2; v_gene: TRBV28; abundance: few
CDR3nt: TGTGCCTGGAGTGCGCCACCCACCAGGGCCACCTACGAGCAGTACTTC; CDR3aa: CAWSAPPTRATYEQYF; d_gene: .; j_gene: TRBJ2-7; v_gene: TRBV30; abundance: .
CDR3nt: TGTGCCAGTAGTAGAGAAAGCTCAACGGCAATCTTAAACTATGGCTACACCTTC; CDR3aa: CASSRESSTAILNYGYTF; d_gene: .; j_gene: TRBJ1-2; v_gene: TRBV19; abundance: .
CDR3nt: TGTGCCAGTAGTTCCCCCCTCTATGGCTACACCTTC; CDR3aa: CASSSPLYGYTF; d_gene: .; j_gene: TRBJ1-2; v_gene: TRBV19; abundance: .
CDR3nt: TGCGCCAGCAGCCAAGATAGGATGGAGGTAGAGACCCAGTACTTC; CDR3aa: CASSQDRMEVETQYF; d_gene: .; j_gene: TRBJ2-5; v_gene: TRBV4-1; abundance: once
CDR3nt: TGTGCCAGCAGCCTCCGTGGAGCGGGGGGGCCAGGGAATACGCAGTATTTT; CDR3aa: CASSLRGAGGPGNTQYF; d_gene: TRBD2; j_gene: TRBJ2-3; v_gene: TRBV7-2; abundance: .
CDR3nt: TGTGCCAGCACCAAGACAACGGGGACAGGGCGTTCACCCCTCCACTTT; CDR3aa: CASTKTTGTGRSPLHF; d_gene: TRBD1; j_gene: TRBJ1-6; v_gene: TRBV7-8; abundance: .
CDR3nt: TGCAGCGTTGGTGGGAGCACAGATACGCAGTATTTT; CDR3aa: CSVGGSTDTQYF; d_gene: .; j_gene: TRBJ2-3; v_gene: TRBV29-1; abundance: .
CDR3nt: TGTGCCAGTACCCGGGATCTCTATAATTCACCCCTCCACTTT; CDR3aa: CASTRDLYNSPLHF; d_gene: .; j_gene: TRBJ1-6; v_gene: TRBV19; abundance: .
CDR3nt: TGTGCCACCAGCAGAGGAACACAGTGGCTCACTGAAGCTTTCTTT; CDR3aa: CATSRGTQWLTEAFF; d_gene: .; j_gene: TRBJ1-1; v_gene: TRBV15; abundance: .
CDR3nt: TGTGCCAGCAGTTTATCGAGGCAGCCTTACTATGGCTACACCTTC; CDR3aa: CASSLSRQPYYGYTF; d_gene: .; j_gene: TRBJ1-2; v_gene: TRBV27; abundance: .
CDR3nt: TGTGCCACCTTCACAGGGGAGGGAGAGACCCAGTACTTC; CDR3aa: CATFTGEGETQYF; d_gene: .; j_gene: TRBJ2-5; v_gene: TRBV10-3; abundance: .
CDR3nt: TGTGCCAGCAGTCCTTTGGACCTGAGACAGGGTCATCAGCCCCAGCATTTT; CDR3aa: CASSPLDLRQGHQPQHF; d_gene: TRBD1; j_gene: TRBJ1-5; v_gene: TRBV27; abundance: .
CDR3nt: TGTGCCAGCAGCTCCAGTGGATGGGAGGGCACAGATACGCAGTATTTT; CDR3aa: CASSSSGWEGTDTQYF; d_gene: .; j_gene: TRBJ2-3; v_gene: TRBV4-2; abundance: .
CDR3nt: TGTGCCAGCAGCCAAGTTATGGGAGAGACCCAGTACTTC; CDR3aa: CASSQVMGETQYF; d_gene: .; j_gene: TRBJ2-5; v_gene: TRBV14; abundance: .
CDR3nt: TGTGCCTGCTCGGGACGGAGTAATGAAAAACTGTTTTTT; CDR3aa: CACSGRSNEKLFF; d_gene: .; j_gene: TRBJ1-4; v_gene: TRBV30; abundance: .
CDR3nt: TGTGCCAGCAGCCCGGGGCTCCTTTCCTACGAGCAGTACTTC; CDR3aa: CASSPGLLSYEQYF; d_gene: .; j_gene: TRBJ2-7; v_gene: TRBV2; abundance: .
CDR3nt: TGTGCCAGCAGTGAGGCAGGGACTAGCACAGATACGCAGTATTTT; CDR3aa: CASSEAGTSTDTQYF; d_gene: .; j_gene: TRBJ2-3; v_gene: TRBV6-4; abundance: .
CDR3nt: TGTGCCAGCAGACCGGGACAGGGGGGCGGCTACACCTTC; CDR3aa: CASRPGQGGGYTF; d_gene: TRBD1; j_gene: TRBJ1-2; v_gene: TRBV28; abundance: .
CDR3nt: TGTGCCAGGGCTGAAGGACAGGGGGCGTACGAGCAGTACTTC; CDR3aa: CARAEGQGAYEQYF; d_gene: TRBD1; j_gene: TRBJ2-7; v_gene: TRBV6-4; abundance: once
CDR3nt: TGTGCCAGCAGCTTAGGGGGGGGCAGGGAGCAGTTCTTC; CDR3aa: CASSLGGGREQFF; d_gene: .; j_gene: TRBJ2-1; v_gene: TRBV11-2; abundance: .
CDR3nt: TGTGCCAGCACCGACAGGGCCTCAGGAAACACCATATATTTT; CDR3aa: CASTDRASGNTIYF; d_gene: TRBD1; j_gene: TRBJ1-3; v_gene: TRBV11-1; abundance: .
CDR3nt: TGTGCCAGCACCCGATTGGAGGGAGTGGACTATGGCTACACCTTC; CDR3aa: CASTRLEGVDYGYTF; d_gene: .; j_gene: TRBJ1-2; v_gene: TRBV7-1; abundance: .
CDR3nt: TGTGCCAGCAGTTTGCTAGCGGGGAACTCCTACAATGAGCAGTTCTTC; CDR3aa: CASSLLAGNSYNEQFF; d_gene: TRBD2; j_gene: TRBJ2-1; v_gene: TRBV27; abundance: .
CDR3nt: TGTGCCAGCTCATCGGCACGGGGGACAGGGGCCGAAAAACTGTTTTTT; CDR3aa: CASSSARGTGAEKLFF; d_gene: TRBD1; j_gene: TRBJ1-4; v_gene: TRBV18; abundance: .
CDR3nt: TGTGCCAGCAGCTTGGCTGGGGGGCGGGATACCGGGGAGCTGTTTTTT; CDR3aa: CASSLAGGRDTGELFF; d_gene: .; j_gene: TRBJ2-2; v_gene: TRBV5-5; abundance: .
CDR3nt: TGTGCCAGCAGTGCCCCATTCGTCAATGAGCAGTTCTTC; CDR3aa: CASSAPFVNEQFF; d_gene: .; j_gene: TRBJ2-1; v_gene: TRBV2; abundance: few
CDR3nt: TGTGCCAGCTCACCTCTTGTAACAGACACAGGGGGCACTGAAGCTTTCTTT; CDR3aa: CASSPLVTDTGGTEAFF; d_gene: TRBD1; j_gene: TRBJ1-1; v_gene: TRBV18; abundance: .
CDR3nt: TGTGCCAGCAGCTTTCGAGACGGTGACGATCAGCCCCAGCATTTT; CDR3aa: CASSFRDGDDQPQHF; d_gene: .; j_gene: TRBJ1-5; v_gene: TRBV5-6; abundance: few
CDR3nt: TGTGCCAGCAACCCGAACAGGGACCACGAGCAGTACTTC; CDR3aa: CASNPNRDHEQYF; d_gene: .; j_gene: TRBJ2-7; v_gene: TRBV6-5; abundance: .
CDR3nt: TGTGCCAGCAGCCTTCGACCGGGACAGGGCGTGGACATTCAGTACTTC; CDR3aa: CASSLRPGQGVDIQYF; d_gene: TRBD1; j_gene: TRBJ2-4; v_gene: TRBV7-9; abundance: once
CDR3nt: TGTGCCATCAGTGAGTCGAGTCTAGTGCCCTACGAGCAGTACTTC; CDR3aa: CAISESSLVPYEQYF; d_gene: .; j_gene: TRBJ2-7; v_gene: TRBV10-3; abundance: .
CDR3nt: TGTGCCAGCAGCGTAGTTTTGTCCCAGTCCTACGAGCAGTACTTC; CDR3aa: CASSVVLSQSYEQYF; d_gene: .; j_gene: TRBJ2-7; v_gene: TRBV9; abundance: .
CDR3nt: TGCAGCGTTAGACCCCACGGGGGGTCCTCCTACGAGCAGTACTTC; CDR3aa: CSVRPHGGSSYEQYF; d_gene: TRBD2; j_gene: TRBJ2-7; v_gene: TRBV29-1; abundance: few
CDR3nt: TGTGCCACCCTGGGAAGGGGGCTTAATTCACCCCTCCACTTT; CDR3aa: CATLGRGLNSPLHF; d_gene: TRBD1; j_gene: TRBJ1-6; v_gene: TRBV7-2; abundance: .
CDR3nt: TGTGCCAGCAGCGCCGGGACAGGTATAGCCAAAAACATTCAGTACTTC; CDR3aa: CASSAGTGIAKNIQYF; d_gene: TRBD1; j_gene: TRBJ2-4; v_gene: TRBV9; abundance: .
CDR3nt: TGTGCCAGCAGCCGCCCGGGTCAGCCCCAGCATTTT; CDR3aa: CASSRPGQPQHF; d_gene: .; j_gene: TRBJ1-5; v_gene: TRBV6-5; abundance: .
CDR3nt: TGTGCCAGCAGCCGTTTTACCCGGGACCTAGACTATGGCTACACCTTC; CDR3aa: CASSRFTRDLDYGYTF; d_gene: .; j_gene: TRBJ1-2; v_gene: TRBV7-8; abundance: .
CDR3nt: TGTGCCAGCAGCTTCATCCAGGGACTAGCGGAATCAGATACGCAGTATTTT; CDR3aa: CASSFIQGLAESDTQYF; d_gene: TRBD2; j_gene: TRBJ2-3; v_gene: TRBV5-8; abundance: .
CDR3nt: TGTGCCTGGAGTGCAGTAGGGACCCGGACCGAGCAGTACTTC; CDR3aa: CAWSAVGTRTEQYF; d_gene: .; j_gene: TRBJ2-7; v_gene: TRBV30; abundance: .
CDR3nt: TGTGCCAGCAGTACCTATCAGATGGGAGGATATGGCTACACCTTC; CDR3aa: CASSTYQMGGYGYTF; d_gene: .; j_gene: TRBJ1-2; v_gene: TRBV6-5; abundance: .
CDR3nt: TGTGCCAGCAGCTGGGGATCGACAGCCAATGAGCAGTACTTC; CDR3aa: CASSWGSTANEQYF; d_gene: .; j_gene: TRBJ2-7; v_gene: TRBV7-9; abundance: .
CDR3nt: TGTGCCAGCAGCTCCCGGACTAGCGGTCAAGAGACCCAGTACTTC; CDR3aa: CASSSRTSGQETQYF; d_gene: TRBD2; j_gene: TRBJ2-5; v_gene: TRBV9; abundance: once
CDR3nt: TGTGCCACCAGCAGTTACGGGATGGATGAAAAACTGTTTTTT; CDR3aa: CATSSYGMDEKLFF; d_gene: .; j_gene: TRBJ1-4; v_gene: TRBV15; abundance: .
CDR3nt: TGTGCCAGCAGGACAGGGGGCTACTATGGCTACACCTTC; CDR3aa: CASRTGGYYGYTF; d_gene: TRBD1; j_gene: TRBJ1-2; v_gene: TRBV6-5; abundance: few
CDR3nt: TGTGCCAGCAGCTTCCAGCGGGGACGCACAGATACGCAGTATTTT; CDR3aa: CASSFQRGRTDTQYF; d_gene: TRBD2; j_gene: TRBJ2-3; v_gene: TRBV7-2; abundance: medium-sized
CDR3nt: TGCAGCGTGCGCATCGGGGGCAACAATGAGCAGTTCTTC; CDR3aa: CSVRIGGNNEQFF; d_gene: .; j_gene: TRBJ2-1; v_gene: TRBV29-1; abundance: .
CDR3nt: TGTGCCAGCAACTGGGATACGCAGTATTTT; CDR3aa: CASNWDTQYF; d_gene: .; j_gene: TRBJ2-3; v_gene: TRBV2; abundance: .
CDR3nt: TGTGCCAGCAGTTCCTGGACGGACTCCTACGAGCAGTACTTC; CDR3aa: CASSSWTDSYEQYF; d_gene: .; j_gene: TRBJ2-7; v_gene: TRBV28; abundance: .
CDR3nt: TGTGCCAGCAAGGGCGACGGGATGAGAGGCTACACCTTC; CDR3aa: CASKGDGMRGYTF; d_gene: .; j_gene: TRBJ1-2; v_gene: TRBV2; abundance: .
CDR3nt: TGTGCCAGCAGTTACCCTGGCAGGGCGGAAAATTCACCCCTCCACTTT; CDR3aa: CASSYPGRAENSPLHF; d_gene: .; j_gene: TRBJ1-6; v_gene: TRBV28; abundance: .
CDR3nt: TGTGCCAGCACCCCCGGGGGATCAGGGCCGAAGGGATTCCCCTTC; CDR3aa: CASTPGGSGPKGFPF; d_gene: .; j_gene: TRBJ1-2; v_gene: TRBV7-2; abundance: .
CDR3nt: TGTGCCAGCAGCTCCACACATCGGACTAGCGGGGGCGAGCAGTTCTTC; CDR3aa: CASSSTHRTSGGEQFF; d_gene: TRBD2; j_gene: TRBJ2-1; v_gene: TRBV7-8; abundance: .
CDR3nt: TGTGCCAGCAATGAGGGGGAAGGAATATCCCAGCCCCAGCATTTT; CDR3aa: CASNEGEGISQPQHF; d_gene: .; j_gene: TRBJ1-5; v_gene: TRBV2; abundance: .